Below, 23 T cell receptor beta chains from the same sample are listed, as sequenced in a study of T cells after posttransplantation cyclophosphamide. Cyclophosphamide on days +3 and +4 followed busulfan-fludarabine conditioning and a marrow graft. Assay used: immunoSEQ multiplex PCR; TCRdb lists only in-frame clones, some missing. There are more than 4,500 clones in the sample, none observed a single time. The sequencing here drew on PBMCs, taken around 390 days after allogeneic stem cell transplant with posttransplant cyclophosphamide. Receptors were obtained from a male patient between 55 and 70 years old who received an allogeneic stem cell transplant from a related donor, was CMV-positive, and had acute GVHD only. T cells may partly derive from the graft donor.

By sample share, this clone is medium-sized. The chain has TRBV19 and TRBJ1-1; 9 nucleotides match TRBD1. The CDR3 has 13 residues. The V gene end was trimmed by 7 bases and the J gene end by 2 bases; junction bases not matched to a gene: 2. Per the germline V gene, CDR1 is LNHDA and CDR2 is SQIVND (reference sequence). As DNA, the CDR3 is TGTGCCAGTAAACAGGGGGCAAACACTGAAGCTTTCTTT. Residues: CASKQGANTEAFF.

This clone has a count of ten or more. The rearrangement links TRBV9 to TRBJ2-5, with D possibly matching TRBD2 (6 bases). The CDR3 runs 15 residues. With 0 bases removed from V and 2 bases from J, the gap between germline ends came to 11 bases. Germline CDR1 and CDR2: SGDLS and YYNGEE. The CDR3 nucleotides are TGTGCCAGCAGCGTAGCTGGGGGGTGGCAAGAGACCCAGTACTTC. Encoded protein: CASSVAGGWQETQYF.

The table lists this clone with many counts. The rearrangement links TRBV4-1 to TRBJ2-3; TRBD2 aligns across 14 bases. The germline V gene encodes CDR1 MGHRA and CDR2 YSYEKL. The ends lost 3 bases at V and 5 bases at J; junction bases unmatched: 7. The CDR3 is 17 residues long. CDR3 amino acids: CASSQARGLAGEDTQYF. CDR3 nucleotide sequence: TGCGCCAGCAGCCAGGCCCGGGGACTAGCGGGGGAAGATACGCAGTATTTT.

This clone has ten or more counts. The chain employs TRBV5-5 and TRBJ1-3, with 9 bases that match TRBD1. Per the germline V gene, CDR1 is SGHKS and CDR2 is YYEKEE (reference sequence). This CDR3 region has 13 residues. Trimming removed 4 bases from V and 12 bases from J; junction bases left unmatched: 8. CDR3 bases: TGTGCCAGCAGCCTCGGACAGGGGATGAACATATATTTT. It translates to CASSLGQGMNIYF.

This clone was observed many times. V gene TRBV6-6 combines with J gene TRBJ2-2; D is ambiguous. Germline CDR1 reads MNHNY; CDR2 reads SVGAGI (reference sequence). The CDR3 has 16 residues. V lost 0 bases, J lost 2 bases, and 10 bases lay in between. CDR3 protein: CASSYSSLTNTGELFF. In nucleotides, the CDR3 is TGTGCCAGCAGTTACTCGTCGCTGACTAACACCGGGGAGCTGTTTTTT.

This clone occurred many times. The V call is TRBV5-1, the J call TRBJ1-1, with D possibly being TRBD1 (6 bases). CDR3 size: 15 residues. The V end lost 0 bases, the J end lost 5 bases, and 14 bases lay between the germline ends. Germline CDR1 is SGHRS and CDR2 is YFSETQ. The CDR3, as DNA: TGCGCCAGCAGCTTGGCCTCAGGGGAGGGTACTGAAGCTTTCTTT. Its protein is CASSLASGEGTEAFF.

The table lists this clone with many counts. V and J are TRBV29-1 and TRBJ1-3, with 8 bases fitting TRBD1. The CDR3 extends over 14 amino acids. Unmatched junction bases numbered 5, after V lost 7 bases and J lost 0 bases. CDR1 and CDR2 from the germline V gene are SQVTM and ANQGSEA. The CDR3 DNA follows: TGCAGCGCCGCGACAGGGGACTCTGGAAACACCATATATTTT. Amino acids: CSAATGDSGNTIYF. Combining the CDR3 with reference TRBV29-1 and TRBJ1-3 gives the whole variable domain SAVISQKPSRDICQRGTSLTIQCQVDSQVTMMFWYRQQPGQSLTLIATANQGSEATYESGFVIDKFPISRPNLTFSTLTVSNMSPEDSSIYLCSAATGDSGNTIYFGEGSWLTVV.

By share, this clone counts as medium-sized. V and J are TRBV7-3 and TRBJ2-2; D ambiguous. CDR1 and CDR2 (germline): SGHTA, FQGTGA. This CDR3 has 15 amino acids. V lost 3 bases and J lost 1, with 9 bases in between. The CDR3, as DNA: TGTGCCAGCAGCTTGAATGCCGGGAACACCGGGGAGCTGTTTTTT. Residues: CASSLNAGNTGELFF. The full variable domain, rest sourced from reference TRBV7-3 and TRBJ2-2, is GAGVSQTPSNKVTEKGKYVELRCDPISGHTALYWYRQSLGQGPEFLIYFQGTGAADDSGLPNDRFFAVRPEGSVSTLKIQRTERGDSAVYLCASSLNAGNTGELFFGEGSRLTVL.

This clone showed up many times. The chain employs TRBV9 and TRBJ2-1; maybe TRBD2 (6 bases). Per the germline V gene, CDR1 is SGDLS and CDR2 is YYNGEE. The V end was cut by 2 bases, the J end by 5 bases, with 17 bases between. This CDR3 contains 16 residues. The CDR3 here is CASSVFTGVTHNEQFF. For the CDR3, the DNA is TGTGCCAGCAGCGTTTTTACGGGAGTAACCCACAATGAGCAGTTCTTC.

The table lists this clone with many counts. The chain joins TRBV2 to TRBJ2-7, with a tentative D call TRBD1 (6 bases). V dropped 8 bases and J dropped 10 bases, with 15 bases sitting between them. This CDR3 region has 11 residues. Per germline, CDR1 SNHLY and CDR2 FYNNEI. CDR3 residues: CASGLRGEQYF. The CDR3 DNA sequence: TGTGCCAGCGGGCTCAGGGGTGAACAGTACTTC.

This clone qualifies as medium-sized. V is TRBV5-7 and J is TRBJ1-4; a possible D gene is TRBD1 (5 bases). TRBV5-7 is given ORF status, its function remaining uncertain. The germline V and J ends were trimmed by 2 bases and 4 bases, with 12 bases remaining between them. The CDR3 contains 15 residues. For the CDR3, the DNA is TGTGCCAGCAGCTTTGAATCGGGACTTAATGAAAAACTGTTTTTT. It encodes CASSFESGLNEKLFF.

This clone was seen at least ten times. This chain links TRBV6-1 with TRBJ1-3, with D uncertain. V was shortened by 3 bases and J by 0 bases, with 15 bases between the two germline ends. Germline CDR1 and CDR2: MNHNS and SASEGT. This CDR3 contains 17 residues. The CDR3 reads CASSDVTAFLSGNTIYF. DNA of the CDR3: TGTGCCAGCAGTGACGTAACAGCATTCCTCTCTGGAAACACCATATATTTT.

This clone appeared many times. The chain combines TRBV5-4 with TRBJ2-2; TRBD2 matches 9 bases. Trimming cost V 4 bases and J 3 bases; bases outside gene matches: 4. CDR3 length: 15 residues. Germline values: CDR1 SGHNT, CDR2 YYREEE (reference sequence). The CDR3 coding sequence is TGTGCCAGCAGCCTAGCGGGGTTTGACACCGGGGAGCTGTTTTTT. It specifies CASSLAGFDTGELFF.

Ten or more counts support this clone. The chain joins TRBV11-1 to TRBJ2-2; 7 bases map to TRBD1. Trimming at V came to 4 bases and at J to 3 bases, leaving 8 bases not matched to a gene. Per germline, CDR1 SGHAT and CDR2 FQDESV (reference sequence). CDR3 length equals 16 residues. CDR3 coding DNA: TGTGCCAGCAGCTCGGCCCGGGACAGATACACCGGGGAGCTGTTTTTT. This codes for CASSSARDRYTGELFF.

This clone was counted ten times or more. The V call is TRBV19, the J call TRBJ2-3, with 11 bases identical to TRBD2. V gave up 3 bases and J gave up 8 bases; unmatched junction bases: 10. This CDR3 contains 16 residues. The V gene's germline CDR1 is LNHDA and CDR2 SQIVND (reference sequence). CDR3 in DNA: TGTGCCAGTAGTATTGAACTAGCGGGAGCCCGTCGTACGCAGTATTTT. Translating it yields CASSIELAGARRTQYF.

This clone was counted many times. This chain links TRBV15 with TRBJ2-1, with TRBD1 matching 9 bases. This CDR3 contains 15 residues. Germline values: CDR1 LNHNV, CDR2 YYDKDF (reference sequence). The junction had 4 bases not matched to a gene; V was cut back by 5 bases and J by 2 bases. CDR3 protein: CATSSGQGPYNEQFF. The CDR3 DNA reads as TGTGCCACCAGCTCGGGACAGGGACCCTACAATGAGCAGTTCTTC.

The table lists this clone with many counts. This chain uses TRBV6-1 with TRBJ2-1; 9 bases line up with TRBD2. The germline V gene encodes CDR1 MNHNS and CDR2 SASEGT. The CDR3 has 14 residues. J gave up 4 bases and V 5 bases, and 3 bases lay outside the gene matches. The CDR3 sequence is CASSLSGSYNEQFF. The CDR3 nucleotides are TGTGCCAGCAGTCTTAGCGGGAGTTACAATGAGCAGTTCTTC.

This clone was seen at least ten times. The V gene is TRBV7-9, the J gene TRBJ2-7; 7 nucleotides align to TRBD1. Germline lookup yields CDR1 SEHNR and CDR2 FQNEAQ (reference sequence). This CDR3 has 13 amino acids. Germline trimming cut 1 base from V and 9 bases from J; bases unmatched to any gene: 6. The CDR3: CASSLGDREGQYF. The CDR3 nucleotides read TGTGCCAGCAGCTTAGGGGACAGAGAAGGGCAGTACTTC.

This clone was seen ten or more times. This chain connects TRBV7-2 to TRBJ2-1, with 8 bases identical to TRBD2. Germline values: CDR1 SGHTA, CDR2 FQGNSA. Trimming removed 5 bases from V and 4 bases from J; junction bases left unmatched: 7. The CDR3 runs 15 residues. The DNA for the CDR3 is TGTGCCAGCAGCCACGGGGGGGCAAATTACAATGAGCAGTTCTTC. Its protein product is CASSHGGANYNEQFF.

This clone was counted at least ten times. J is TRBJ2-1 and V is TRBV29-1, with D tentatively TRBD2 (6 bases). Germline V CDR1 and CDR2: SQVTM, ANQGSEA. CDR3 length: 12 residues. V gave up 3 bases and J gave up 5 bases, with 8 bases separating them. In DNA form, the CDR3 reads TGCAGCGTTGAGCGGGAAGACAATGAGCAGTTCTTC. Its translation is CSVEREDNEQFF.

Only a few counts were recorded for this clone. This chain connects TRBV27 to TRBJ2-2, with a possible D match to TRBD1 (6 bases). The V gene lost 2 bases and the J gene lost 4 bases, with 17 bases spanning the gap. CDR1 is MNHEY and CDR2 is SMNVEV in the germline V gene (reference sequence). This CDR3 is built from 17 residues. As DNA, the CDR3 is TGTGCCAGCAGTTTAAAGCCCTCTACAGGGCTCACCGGGGAGCTGTTTTTT. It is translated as CASSLKPSTGLTGELFF.

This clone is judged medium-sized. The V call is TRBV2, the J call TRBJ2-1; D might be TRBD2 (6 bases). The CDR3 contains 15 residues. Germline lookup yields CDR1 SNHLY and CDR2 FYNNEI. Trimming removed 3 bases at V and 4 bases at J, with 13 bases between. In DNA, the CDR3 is TGTGCCAGCAGTGATTTGGCGGGGAATTACAATGAGCAGTTCTTC. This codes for CASSDLAGNYNEQFF.

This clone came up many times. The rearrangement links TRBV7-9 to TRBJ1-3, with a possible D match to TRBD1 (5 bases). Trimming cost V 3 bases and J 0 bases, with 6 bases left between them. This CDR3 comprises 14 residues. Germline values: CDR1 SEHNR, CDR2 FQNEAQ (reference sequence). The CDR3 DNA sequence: TGTGCCAGCAGCTTCCAGGGCTCTGGAAACACCATATATTTT. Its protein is CASSFQGSGNTIYF.